These T cell receptor beta chains were read from a single sample in a study of neurological immune-mediated disorders. MiXCR, applied by TCRdb to the 5' RACE reads, yields one record per CDR3 protein. The sample gives more than 25,000 distinct CDR3 sequences, about 4.1% of which show up once; 20% to 25% is in the top ten. The sequencing input was CD4+ T cells from blood. The receptors derive from a woman aged 40 to 50 in good health. Each CDR3 is given with its conserved first and last residue. A D gene is named only where the DNA matches it firmly. Clone sizes are given selectively: once, few, many, or a class where the clone is expanded.

j_call: TRBJ2-5
d_call: TRBD1
v_call: TRBV5-1
clone_size: many
cdr3_nt: TGCGCCAGCACCGAGGGGGCGACGACCCGCGAGACCCAGTACTTC
cdr3_aa: CASTEGATTRETQYF

j_call: TRBJ2-7
d_call: TRBD1
v_call: TRBV6-1
clone_size: many
cdr3_nt: TGTGCCAGCAGAACCCGTTACGACAGGGGTCTCTACGAGCAGTACTTC
cdr3_aa: CASRTRYDRGLYEQYF

j_call: TRBJ2-5
d_call: TRBD2
v_call: TRBV7-2
clone_size: many
cdr3_nt: TGTGCCAGCAGCCCGAGGACTAGCGGGAGGGCCGGGGAAGAGACCCAGTACTTC
cdr3_aa: CASSPRTSGRAGEETQYF

j_call: TRBJ2-1
d_call: TRBD2
v_call: TRBV5-5
clone_size: many
cdr3_nt: TGTGCCAGCAGCTTCGGCGTAGCGGGACTAGCAGACAATGAGCAGTTCTTC
cdr3_aa: CASSFGVAGLADNEQFF

j_call: TRBJ2-1
d_call: -
v_call: TRBV15
clone_size: many
cdr3_nt: TGTGCCACCAGCAGAGCAGACAATGAGCAGTTCTTC
cdr3_aa: CATSRADNEQFF

j_call: TRBJ2-3
d_call: -
v_call: TRBV7-3
clone_size: many
cdr3_nt: TGTGCCAGCAGGGCCTCGGGGGCCACAGATACGCAGTATTTT
cdr3_aa: CASRASGATDTQYF

j_call: TRBJ2-7
d_call: -
v_call: TRBV4-1
clone_size: many
cdr3_nt: TGCGCCAGCAGCCAAGACGCGACAGGATTCTACGAGCAGTACTTC
cdr3_aa: CASSQDATGFYEQYF

j_call: TRBJ2-7
d_call: -
v_call: TRBV5-1
clone_size: many
cdr3_nt: TGCGCCAGCAGCTTGTTTCTCGGCGAGCAGTACTTC
cdr3_aa: CASSLFLGEQYF

j_call: TRBJ1-1
d_call: -
v_call: TRBV29-1
clone_size: many
cdr3_nt: TGCAGCGTTTCAGTGACCCATGAAGCTTTCTTT
cdr3_aa: CSVSVTHEAFF

j_call: TRBJ1-1
d_call: -
v_call: TRBV5-1
clone_size: many
cdr3_nt: TGCGCCAGCAGCCCACAGAATTCAAAGGCTGAAGCTTTCTTT
cdr3_aa: CASSPQNSKAEAFF

j_call: TRBJ2-2
d_call: -
v_call: TRBV7-2
clone_size: few
cdr3_nt: TGTGCCAGCAGCTTAGGGATTGACACCGGGGAGCTGTTTTTT
cdr3_aa: CASSLGIDTGELFF

j_call: TRBJ2-1
d_call: TRBD2
v_call: TRBV2
clone_size: -
cdr3_nt: TGTGCCAGCACCAGACCCGGGACTAGCGCGATCAATGAGCAGTTCTTC
cdr3_aa: CASTRPGTSAINEQFF

j_call: TRBJ1-2
d_call: TRBD1
v_call: TRBV28
clone_size: many
cdr3_nt: TGTGCCAGCAGATCTCCGGGACAGGGATTTAGTGGCTACACCTTC
cdr3_aa: CASRSPGQGFSGYTF

j_call: TRBJ1-2
d_call: -
v_call: TRBV20-1
clone_size: many
cdr3_nt: TGCAGTGCGGGCTGGATCTATGGCTACACCTTC
cdr3_aa: CSAGWIYGYTF

j_call: TRBJ1-1
d_call: TRBD1
v_call: TRBV5-4
clone_size: many
cdr3_nt: TGTGCCAGCAGCTCGAAGGACAGGGGAGACACTGAAGCTTTCTTT
cdr3_aa: CASSSKDRGDTEAFF

j_call: TRBJ2-5
d_call: TRBD1
v_call: TRBV5-5
clone_size: medium-sized
cdr3_nt: TGTGCCAGCAGCCCAGGGGGTCTTGGGCTAGAGACCCAGTACTTC
cdr3_aa: CASSPGGLGLETQYF

j_call: TRBJ2-7
d_call: TRBD2
v_call: TRBV10-3
clone_size: many
cdr3_nt: TGTGCCATCAGTGAGCCAACCGGCGGGGGTTACGAGCAGTACTTC
cdr3_aa: CAISEPTGGGYEQYF

j_call: TRBJ2-5
d_call: -
v_call: TRBV18
clone_size: many
cdr3_nt: TGTGCCAGCTCCCTTGACATTCAAGAGACCCAGTACTTC
cdr3_aa: CASSLDIQETQYF

j_call: TRBJ1-4
d_call: -
v_call: TRBV10-3
clone_size: many
cdr3_nt: TGTGCCATCAGTGAGGGGGGGAACGAAAAACTGTTTTTT
cdr3_aa: CAISEGGNEKLFF

j_call: TRBJ2-3
d_call: -
v_call: TRBV12-3/TRBV12-4
clone_size: many
cdr3_nt: TGTGCCAGCAGACCAGCCGGGGGGACAGTCACAGATACGCAGTATTTT
cdr3_aa: CASRPAGGTVTDTQYF

j_call: TRBJ1-2
d_call: -
v_call: TRBV12-3/TRBV12-4
clone_size: many
cdr3_nt: TGTGCCAGCAGGCGGGGCAGGGATACCTATGGCTACACCTTC
cdr3_aa: CASRRGRDTYGYTF

j_call: TRBJ2-7
d_call: -
v_call: TRBV20-1
clone_size: many
cdr3_nt: TGCAGTGCTCTCGCCCCCTCCTACGAGCAGTACTTC
cdr3_aa: CSALAPSYEQYF

j_call: TRBJ1-6
d_call: -
v_call: TRBV6-5
clone_size: many
cdr3_nt: TGTGCCAGCAGCCGGGACATGGCGAATTCACCCCTCCACTTT
cdr3_aa: CASSRDMANSPLHF

j_call: TRBJ2-7
d_call: TRBD2
v_call: TRBV10-3
clone_size: many
cdr3_nt: TGTGCCATCAGTGTTAGCGGGAGCCACGAGCAGTACTTC
cdr3_aa: CAISVSGSHEQYF

j_call: TRBJ1-4
d_call: TRBD1
v_call: TRBV20-1
clone_size: many
cdr3_nt: TGCAGTGCTAGCCCCCCGGGACAGGGAAAACTGTTTTTT
cdr3_aa: CSASPPGQGKLFF

j_call: TRBJ2-1
d_call: -
v_call: TRBV3-1
clone_size: many
cdr3_nt: TGTGCCAGCAGCCAAAGCCGACGAGGGGGCAATGAGCAGTTCTTC
cdr3_aa: CASSQSRRGGNEQFF

j_call: TRBJ2-7
d_call: -
v_call: TRBV7-2
clone_size: many
cdr3_nt: TGTGCCAGCAGCTTCGGGGCAGGGGAAGGCTACGAGCAGTACTTC
cdr3_aa: CASSFGAGEGYEQYF

j_call: TRBJ2-3
d_call: -
v_call: TRBV28
clone_size: many
cdr3_nt: TGTGCCAGCAACCGTGATAGCCCCACAGATACGCAGTATTTT
cdr3_aa: CASNRDSPTDTQYF

j_call: TRBJ2-1
d_call: TRBD2
v_call: TRBV28
clone_size: many
cdr3_nt: TGTGCCACCACGACTAGCGGGACGCCCAGCTCCTACAATGAGCAGTTCTTC
cdr3_aa: CATTTSGTPSSYNEQFF

j_call: TRBJ2-3
d_call: -
v_call: TRBV7-6
clone_size: many
cdr3_nt: TGTGCCAGCAGCTTGCGGGGACAAAGCACAGATACGCAGTATTTT
cdr3_aa: CASSLRGQSTDTQYF

j_call: TRBJ2-7
d_call: TRBD1
v_call: TRBV5-1
clone_size: many
cdr3_nt: TGCGCCAGCAGCGCCGGGACAGGGACCTCCTACGAGCAGTACTTC
cdr3_aa: CASSAGTGTSYEQYF

j_call: TRBJ1-1
d_call: -
v_call: TRBV5-1
clone_size: few
cdr3_nt: TGCGCCAGCAGCTCGTGGTCCCGGGAGGCGGCTTTCTTT
cdr3_aa: CASSSWSREAAFF

j_call: TRBJ2-3
d_call: -
v_call: TRBV20-1
clone_size: many
cdr3_nt: TGCAGTGCTACCCCTATGCCGGGTCAAAACACAGATACGCAGTATTTT
cdr3_aa: CSATPMPGQNTDTQYF

j_call: TRBJ1-1
d_call: TRBD1
v_call: TRBV10-3
clone_size: many
cdr3_nt: TGTGCCATCAGTGATTCCGGGACAGGCAACACTGAAGCTTTCTTT
cdr3_aa: CAISDSGTGNTEAFF

j_call: TRBJ2-7
d_call: -
v_call: TRBV7-2
clone_size: many
cdr3_nt: TGTGCCAGCAGCTTAGTGTCGGGGGATGTTGGCGAGCAGTACTTC
cdr3_aa: CASSLVSGDVGEQYF

j_call: TRBJ2-1
d_call: -
v_call: TRBV10-3
clone_size: many
cdr3_nt: TGTGCCATCAGTGAGTCAGGCTCTAGGGTCCACAATGAGCAGTTCTTC
cdr3_aa: CAISESGSRVHNEQFF

j_call: TRBJ2-1
d_call: -
v_call: TRBV20-1
clone_size: large
cdr3_nt: TGCAGTGCTAGGACTAGCTCCTACAATGAGCAGTTCTTC
cdr3_aa: CSARTSSYNEQFF

j_call: TRBJ2-7
d_call: -
v_call: TRBV3-1
clone_size: many
cdr3_nt: TGTGCCAGCAGCCAAGGACCCTACGAGCAGTACTTC
cdr3_aa: CASSQGPYEQYF

j_call: TRBJ2-7
d_call: -
v_call: TRBV20-1
clone_size: many
cdr3_nt: TGCAGTGCCCTGGTGTCCTACGAGCAGTACTTC
cdr3_aa: CSALVSYEQYF

j_call: TRBJ1-6
d_call: -
v_call: TRBV9
clone_size: many
cdr3_nt: TGTGCCAGCAGCCTAACCGGGGACAAGAGCTCCTATAATTCACCCCTCCACTTT
cdr3_aa: CASSLTGDKSSYNSPLHF

j_call: TRBJ1-1
d_call: -
v_call: TRBV7-9
clone_size: few
cdr3_nt: TGTGCCAGCAGCTTACAGGGGATAAACACTGAAGCTTTCTTT
cdr3_aa: CASSLQGINTEAFF

j_call: TRBJ2-7
d_call: -
v_call: TRBV5-1
clone_size: many
cdr3_nt: TGCGCCAGCAGCTCACCTACACCCGGGACGAACTACTACGAGCAGTACTTC
cdr3_aa: CASSSPTPGTNYYEQYF

j_call: TRBJ2-1
d_call: -
v_call: TRBV28
clone_size: many
cdr3_nt: TGTGCCAGCAGTGGGATCCGGACGTTTGAGCAGTTCTTC
cdr3_aa: CASSGIRTFEQFF

j_call: TRBJ1-3
d_call: -
v_call: TRBV30
clone_size: few
cdr3_nt: TGTGCCTGGAGACACCGCTCTGGAAACACCATATATTTT
cdr3_aa: CAWRHRSGNTIYF

j_call: TRBJ2-7
d_call: -
v_call: TRBV20-1
clone_size: many
cdr3_nt: TGCAGTGCTAGTTCTGCGGGACCGTCCTACGAGCAGTACTTC
cdr3_aa: CSASSAGPSYEQYF

j_call: TRBJ1-5
d_call: TRBD1
v_call: TRBV4-1
clone_size: many
cdr3_nt: TGCGCCAGCAGCCAAGAAGGAGCCGGACAGGCGAGTCAGCCCCAGCATTTT
cdr3_aa: CASSQEGAGQASQPQHF

j_call: TRBJ2-2
d_call: -
v_call: TRBV5-1
clone_size: many
cdr3_nt: TGCGCCAGCAGCTTGGCACAGGGCAACACCGGGGAGCTGTTTTTT
cdr3_aa: CASSLAQGNTGELFF

j_call: TRBJ1-2
d_call: -
v_call: TRBV7-2
clone_size: many
cdr3_nt: TGTGCCAGCAGCTTAGATTTCGCTAACTATGGCTACACCTTC
cdr3_aa: CASSLDFANYGYTF

j_call: TRBJ1-2
d_call: -
v_call: TRBV6-5
clone_size: many
cdr3_nt: TGTGCCAGCAGTTACGAGTTTCGGGGGGCATCTGGCTACACCTTC
cdr3_aa: CASSYEFRGASGYTF

j_call: TRBJ2-5
d_call: TRBD1
v_call: TRBV29-1
clone_size: many
cdr3_nt: TGCAGCGTTCCAAGAACCGGGACAGGGGTCGATAAGACCCAGTACTTC
cdr3_aa: CSVPRTGTGVDKTQYF

j_call: TRBJ2-5
d_call: -
v_call: TRBV20-1
clone_size: many
cdr3_nt: TGCAGTGCTGGGGATTTACTAGTAAGGAAAGAGACCCAGTACTTC
cdr3_aa: CSAGDLLVRKETQYF

j_call: TRBJ1-2
d_call: -
v_call: TRBV6-5
clone_size: many
cdr3_nt: TGTGCCAGCAGTTCCCCGGGGGATGGCTACACCTTC
cdr3_aa: CASSSPGDGYTF

j_call: TRBJ2-1
d_call: TRBD2
v_call: TRBV20-1
clone_size: many
cdr3_nt: TGCAGTGGGTGGCGGGAGGGGCCCGGGGGTGAGCAGTTCTTC
cdr3_aa: CSGWREGPGGEQFF

j_call: TRBJ1-1
d_call: -
v_call: TRBV11-2
clone_size: many
cdr3_nt: TGTGCCAGCAGACGCGCGCCCCCGTGGGACAACACTGAAGCTTTCTTT
cdr3_aa: CASRRAPPWDNTEAFF

j_call: TRBJ2-3
d_call: TRBD2
v_call: TRBV28
clone_size: many
cdr3_nt: TGTGCCAGCAGCCGGACTAGCGGGAAATCGACAGATACGCAGTATTTT
cdr3_aa: CASSRTSGKSTDTQYF

j_call: TRBJ2-2
d_call: TRBD2
v_call: TRBV7-7
clone_size: many
cdr3_nt: TGTGCCAGCAGCTTTAGCGGGCGGACCGGGGAGCTGTTTTTT
cdr3_aa: CASSFSGRTGELFF

j_call: TRBJ2-7
d_call: TRBD2
v_call: TRBV3-1
clone_size: medium-sized
cdr3_nt: TGTGCCAGCAGCCATGAAGCGGGAGGACTACCCTACGAGCAGTACTTC
cdr3_aa: CASSHEAGGLPYEQYF

j_call: TRBJ2-2
d_call: -
v_call: TRBV7-2
clone_size: -
cdr3_nt: TGTGCCAGCAGCTTAGTTCCGTCGGTGAGGACCGGGGAGCTGTTTTTT
cdr3_aa: CASSLVPSVRTGELFF

j_call: TRBJ1-1
d_call: -
v_call: TRBV7-3
clone_size: many
cdr3_nt: TGTGCCAGCAGCTTAATGGCTGAGAACACTGAAGCTTTCTTT
cdr3_aa: CASSLMAENTEAFF

j_call: TRBJ2-1
d_call: -
v_call: TRBV3-1
clone_size: many
cdr3_nt: TGTGCCAGCAAACTTACAAGCTACAATGAGCAGTTCTTC
cdr3_aa: CASKLTSYNEQFF